Each of the 20 T cell receptor beta chains below was sequenced from the same sample in a study of Graves' ophthalmopathy and Graves' hyperthyroidism. CDR3 regions of TCR beta were amplified from RNA transcripts. First-round RT-PCR used HTBI primers; second-round multiplex PCR followed. MiXCR was run by TCRdb on the multiplex PCR reads, yielding one entry per CDR3 protein. The sample yields about 420,000 distinct CDR3 sequences, more than 20% seen once. Sequenced material: peripheral blood. All receptors come from a woman between 18 and 29 years old with stable Graves' hyperthyroidism.

This clonotype was observed many times. V and J are TRBV20-1 and TRBJ1-5; D uncertain. CDR1 DFQATT and CDR2 SNEGSKA come from the germline V gene (reference sequence). V lost 4 bases, J lost 4 bases, and 11 bases lay in between. CDR3 length: 13 amino acids. Here the CDR3 DNA reads TGCAGTGCTATTATAGGACCTAATCAGCCCCAGCATTTT. It encodes CSAIIGPNQPQHF.

As for this clonotype: One end of the junction fails to match germline, which may point to a read error. The V and J genes are TRBV20-1 and TRBJ2-7; D tentatively reads TRBD1 or TRBD2 (7 bases each). CDR3 length: 15 residues. The germline V gene encodes CDR1 DFQATT and CDR2 SNEGSKA (reference sequence). CDR3 bases: TGCAGTGCTAAAAAGGGGACAGCGGGAATCTACGATCAGTACTTC. Residues: CSAKKGTAGIYDQYF.

This clonotype was counted many times. The CDR3 here is CASSGGSGRGYEQYF. CDR3 nucleotides: TGTGCCAGCAGTGGGGGGAGCGGGAGAGGATACGAGCAGTACTTC. The chain couples TRBV6-1 to TRBJ2-7, with TRBD2 matching over 8 bases. Germline V gene data show CDR1 as MNHNS and CDR2 as SASEGT. This CDR3 contains 15 residues. V was clipped by 4 bases and J by 4 bases; unmatched bases: 9.

On this clonotype itself: This may be a read error, as it is one base from a much larger clone. The V call is TRBV9, the J call TRBJ2-3, with D uncertain. CDR3 length: 14 amino acids. Looked up from germline, CDR1 is SGDLS and CDR2 is YYNGEE. The DNA of the CDR3 is TGTGCCAGCTGCGTAGCCGGGAGCACAGATACGCAGTATTTT. It translates to CASCVAGSTDTQYF. Using reference TRBV9 and TRBJ2-3 for the parts outside the CDR3, the full variable domain is DSGVTQTPKHLITATGQRVTLRCSPRSGDLSVYWYQQSLDQGLQFLIQYYNGEERAKGNILERFSAQQFPDLHSELNLSSLELGDSALYFCASCVAGSTDTQYFGPGTRLTVL.

In its sample, this clonotype was seen once. The genes are TRBV6-1 and TRBJ1-3; TRBD1 is a possible D gene (5 bases). V dropped 8 bases and J dropped 0 bases, with 14 bases sitting between them. Germline CDR1 reads MNHNS; CDR2 reads SASEGT. The CDR3 sequence is 15 residues long. The CDR3 nucleotides are TGTGCCAGCGGGGGGTCGGGGAACTCTGGAAACACCATATATTTT. Encoded protein: CASGGSGNSGNTIYF.

This chain connects TRBV5-1 to TRBJ1-1; no clear D gene. The CDR3 runs 14 residues. Deletions cut 1 base from V and 2 bases from J, with 9 bases between. Germline CDR1 SGHRS, CDR2 YFSETQ. The CDR3 nucleotides are TGCGCCAGCAGCTTGTTCGGGTCAAACACTGAAGCTTTCTTT. Translated: CASSLFGSNTEAFF.

The J gene is TRBJ2-7, the V gene TRBV12-3 or TRBV12-4, with a possible D match to TRBD1 (7 bases). This CDR3 is built from 14 residues. The V and J ends lost 8 bases and 3 bases respectively, with 17 bases between them. The CDR3 nucleotides read TGTGCCAGCTCCTCCGCGGGACAGCACTACGAGCAGTACTTC. Protein sequence: CASSSAGQHYEQYF.

At least ten counts were recorded for this clonotype. This chain links TRBV6-2 or TRBV6-3 with TRBJ2-7; 14 positions match TRBD2. The V and J ends lost 7 bases and 0 bases, in that order; junction bases with no gene match: 5. Germline V gene sequence: CDR1 MNHEY, CDR2 SVGEGT. This CDR3 contains 16 residues. This chain's CDR3 is CASTGLAGGRSYEQYF. As DNA, the CDR3 is TGTGCCAGCACCGGACTAGCGGGGGGCCGCTCCTACGAGCAGTACTTC.

This clonotype was found many times. The chain links TRBV12-3 or TRBV12-4 to TRBJ2-2; TRBD2 agrees at 9 bases. With V trimmed by 4 bases and J by 6 bases, 6 bases remained unmatched. CDR3 size: 15 residues. CDR3 sequence reads: CASSSPPSGAGELFF. The CDR3 nucleotides are TGTGCCAGCAGTTCACCGCCTAGCGGGGCCGGGGAGCTGTTTTTT.

This clonotype was recorded at least ten times. A junction boundary mismatches the germline segment, possibly from a read error. The rearrangement joins TRBV12-3 or TRBV12-4 to TRBJ2-4, with D unresolved. The CDR3 length is 14 residues. DNA for the CDR3: TGTGCCAGCAGTCTGACGTTAGCCAAAAACATTAAGTACTTC. Its protein product is CASSLTLAKNIKYF.

This clonotype was counted only a few times. This rearrangement joins TRBV28 to TRBJ2-7, with 9 bases that match TRBD2. The CDR3 covers 14 residues. The trim removed 2 bases at V and 5 bases at J, leaving 4 bases unmatched. CDR1 and CDR2 from the germline V gene are MDHEN and SYDVKM. The CDR3 DNA reads TGTGCCAGCAGTTTACGCGGGGGGGACCACGAGCAGTACTTC. It is translated as CASSLRGGDHEQYF.

This clonotype has a count of ten or more. The chain employs TRBV11-3 and TRBJ1-1; unclear D gene. Germline CDR1 SGHNT, CDR2 YENEEA. Trimming left V 3 bases short and J 1 base short, with 6 bases between. The CDR3 covers 13 residues. The CDR3 sequence is CASSFMGNTEAFF. The CDR3 DNA reads as TGTGCCAGCAGCTTTATGGGGAACACTGAAGCTTTCTTT.

This clonotype was observed at least ten times. V is TRBV30 and J is TRBJ1-5; D remains unclear. V was clipped by 2 bases and J by 4 bases, with 6 bases between them. The length of the CDR3 is 12 residues. The germline gives CDR1 GTSNPN, CDR2 SVGIG (reference sequence). The CDR3 loop is CAWSQINQPQHF. Here the CDR3 DNA reads TGTGCCTGGAGTCAAATAAATCAGCCCCAGCATTTT. The full variable domain, its missing parts supplied by reference TRBV30 and TRBJ1-5, is SQTIHQWPATLVQPVGSPLSLECTVEGTSNPNLYWYRQAAGRGLQLLFYSVGIGQISSEVPQNLSASRPQDRQFILSSKKLLLSDSGFYLCAWSQINQPQHFGDGTRLSIL.

This clonotype has ten or more counts. The V and J genes are TRBV6-6 and TRBJ1-1; the match to TRBD1 covers 8 bases. J was trimmed by 4 bases and V by 1 base; bases with no gene match: 5. This CDR3 has 15 amino acids. The germline CDR1 and CDR2 sequences are MNHNY and SVGAGI (reference sequence). CDR3 sequence (DNA): TGTGCCAGCAGTTACTGGACAGGGCGGGCCACTGAAGCTTTCTTT. This encodes CASSYWTGRATEAFF.

There are many counts of this clonotype. The rearrangement uses TRBV19 and TRBJ1-5; weak D call: TRBD1 (6 bases). Germline V gene sequence: CDR1 LNHDA, CDR2 SQIVND (reference sequence). CDR3 length: 16 amino acids. Trimming shortened V by 3 bases and J by 1 base, and 13 bases separated the two germline ends. The CDR3 here is CASSMAGTQSNQPQHF. CDR3 DNA sequence: TGTGCCAGTAGTATGGCGGGGACACAGAGCAATCAGCCCCAGCATTTT.

This clonotype was seen many times. V is TRBV7-2 and J is TRBJ2-5, with no clear D. Germline loops: CDR1 SGHTA, CDR2 FQGNSA. CDR3 length: 12 residues. Trimming removed 6 bases from V and 2 bases from J, with 7 bases in between. CDR3 sequence: CASRARQETQYF. In nucleotides, the CDR3 is TGTGCCAGCAGAGCCAGGCAAGAGACCCAGTACTTC.

This clonotype was counted at least ten times. The chain recombines TRBV6-2 or TRBV6-3 with TRBJ1-1; D is perhaps TRBD1 (6 bases). From germline, CDR1 is MNHEY and CDR2 SVGEGT. V lost 4 bases, J lost 1 base, and 13 bases lay in between. This CDR3 comprises 15 residues. The CDR3 DNA follows: TGTGCCAGCAGTTCTCCTGGACAGCAGAACACTGAAGCTTTCTTT. It encodes CASSSPGQQNTEAFF.

This chain connects TRBV4-2 to TRBJ1-6, with a tentative D call TRBD1 (5 bases). Trimming left V 4 bases short and J 14 bases short, with 18 bases between. The CDR3 covers 14 residues. The V gene's germline CDR1 is LGHNA and CDR2 YNFKEQ. The CDR3 sequence: CASSPGQDLSALHF. CDR3 in DNA: TGTGCCAGCAGCCCCGGACAAGATCTTTCGGCCCTCCACTTT.

This clonotype appeared a few times. CDR3 residues: CASSLVGVRGQPQHF. The CDR3 region has the DNA TGTGCCAGCAGCTTGGTAGGGGTTCGTGGACAGCCCCAGCATTTT. The V call is TRBV5-5, the J call TRBJ1-5, with TRBD1 as a possible D gene (5 bases). The CDR3 is made up of 15 amino acids. CDR1 is SGHKS, CDR2 YYEKEE, per germline (reference sequence). Trimming took off 0 bases at V and 7 bases at J, with 14 bases between the two ends.

This clonotype was seen ten or more times. A read error may explain this, as a much larger clone is one base away. The V and J genes are TRBV24-1 and TRBJ1-2; maybe TRBD1 (6 bases). CDR3 length: 13 residues. Germline CDR1 reads KGHDR; CDR2 reads SFDVKD. The CDR3 DNA reads TGTACCACCAGTGGCCAGGGGTCCTATGGCTACACCTTC. This codes for CTTSGQGSYGYTF.